The 4 T cell receptor beta chains below were found in one sample sequenced in a study of OX40 agonist ivuxolimab in advanced cancers. Produced via immunoSEQ multiplex PCR; TCRdb's table is partial and in-frame only. The profile covers around 130,000 clones, with about 93% appearing a single time and approximately 0.15% taken by the ten largest. Sequenced material: CD4+ or CD8+ T cells sorted from blood, taken in a trial of the OX40 agonist ivuxolimab. The receptor source for this set is an adult with an advanced solid tumor such as melanoma, head and neck, liver or kidney cancer.

Comment on this clone: One end of the junction is discordant with germline, which a read error may explain. This rearrangement joins TRBV18 to TRBJ2-7; TRBD2 might be the D (6 bases). CDR3 size: 14 residues. Germline loops: CDR1 KGHSH, CDR2 LQKENI. CDR3 residues: CASSPQRAPYEQYF. CDR3 nucleotides: TGTGCCAGCTCTCCACAGCGGGCACCCTACGAGCAGTACTTC.

The rearrangement joins TRBV19 to TRBJ2-3; 11 bases align to TRBD2. V dropped 7 bases and J dropped 6; count of bases not matched to a gene: 12. Per the germline V gene, CDR1 is LNHDA and CDR2 is SQIVND (reference sequence). The CDR3 length is 16 residues. The CDR3 loop reads CASTGGSGGAMDTQYF. The CDR3 DNA reads TGTGCCAGTACAGGCGGTAGCGGGGGGGCCATGGATACGCAGTATTTT.

The gene calls are TRBV18 and TRBJ1-1; no definite D call. This CDR3 is 13 amino acids long. Germline V gene sequence: CDR1 KGHSH, CDR2 LQKENI. Between the trimmed V and J ends, which lost 2 bases and 3 bases, there was a span of 7 bases. CDR3 coding DNA: TGTGCCAGCTCACCAGGTCCGGACACTGAAGCTTTCTTT. Its protein product is CASSPGPDTEAFF.

The V and J genes are TRBV9 and TRBJ2-7, with 7 bases aligning to TRBD2. The CDR3 covers 17 residues. The ends lost 4 bases at V and 3 bases at J; junction bases unmatched: 16. The V gene's germline CDR1 is SGDLS and CDR2 YYNGEE. The CDR3 DNA sequence: TGTGCCAGCAGCCCCAGATCGGGACTATCCACCCACTACGAGCAGTACTTC. Its protein is CASSPRSGLSTHYEQYF.